Reported below is one TCR beta chain. The CDR3 is 16 amino acids. V gave up 1 base and J gave up 7 bases, with 17 bases separating them. The germline CDR1 and CDR2 sequences are SNHLY and FYNNEI. These data belong to a study of blood T cell repertoires in COVID-19. The repertoire was sequenced with immunoSEQ multiplex PCR; TCRdb's copy has only in-frame clones and lacks some. This table holds about 170,000 clones, 82% found once. The clonotype was recovered from a woman over 75 with active or convalescent COVID-19. J is TRBJ1-5 and V is TRBV2, with D maybe TRBD1 (6 bases). Sequencing used peripheral blood. CDR3 nucleotide sequence: TGTGCCAGCAGTGAAGGACAGGCCCGCGGCGGGCAGCCCCAGCATTTT. This gives the protein CASSEGQARGGQPQHF.